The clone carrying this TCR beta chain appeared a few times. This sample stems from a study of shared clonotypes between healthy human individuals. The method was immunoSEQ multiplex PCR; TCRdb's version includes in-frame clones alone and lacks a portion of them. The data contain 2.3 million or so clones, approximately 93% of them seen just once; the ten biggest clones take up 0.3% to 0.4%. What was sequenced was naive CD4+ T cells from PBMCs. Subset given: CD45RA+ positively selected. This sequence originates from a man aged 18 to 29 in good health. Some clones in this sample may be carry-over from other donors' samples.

CDR3 bases: TGTGCCAGCAGCTCGTACCGGGACAGGGAGGCTGAAGCTTTCTTT. This gives the protein CASSSYRDREAEAFF. V is TRBV7-9 and J is TRBJ1-1, with 9 bases that match TRBD1. This CDR3 has 15 amino acids. The J segment lost 6 bases and the V segment lost 4 bases, leaving 9 bases of the junction unmatched. Germline values: CDR1 SEHNR, CDR2 FQNEAQ (reference sequence).